This T cell receptor beta chain was recorded in a study of shared clonotypes between healthy human individuals (dated by TCRdb to 2018 to 2020). At the level of the whole study: A few men and a couple of women, aged 18 to 49 years, made up the cohort. For each donor, three plates each were used for CD4 naive and CD4 memory, two plates were used for CD8 naive, and one plate was used for CD8 memory. To estimate repertoire size and how much clonotypes are shared between individuals, the study performed deep sequencing of blood TCR repertoires from a few healthy adults. Libraries were prepared and TCR repertoires were sequenced by different laboratories using diverse techniques, in order to increase sequencing depth and limit assay-specific biases. Between about 0.8 and 9 billion PBMCs per donor were obtained by leukapheresis. The study at large found these results: Only blood was sampled, and tissue TCR repertoires likely differ from those in blood. Because the study included only a small number of donors, the genetic and exposure-history diversity represented was limited. When a few donors were compared, the shared fraction of clonotypes was roughly 4.8% for naive CD4, around 3.5% for naive CD8, roughly 2.5% for memory CD4, and 0.3% to 0.5% for memory CD8. Pairwise subsampling indicated that sequencing depth was expected to affect the degree of clonotype sharing among donors. Naive subsets generally had larger estimated clonotype richness than memory subsets. Compared with non-shared clonotypes, clonotypes shared by all four sorted-subset donors had higher generation probabilities. Incomplete sequencing was indicated by rarefaction of sorted-subset datasets, despite the large sequencing depth.

The donors were healthy, HIV-negative adults with no recently reported acute infections or vaccinations. Every donor was a Caucasian adult living in Nashville, Tennessee, USA. CD4+ T cells were enriched by magnetic negative selection, after which naive cells were positively selected on CD45RA and the negative fraction was taken as the memory subset. After blood collection by leukapheresis, PBMCs were isolated using Ficoll-Histopaque density gradient centrifugation and then cryopreserved in the vapor phase of liquid nitrogen. Analytical flow cytometry was used to check the purity and quantity of each magnetically sorted T cell population. Genomic DNA was isolated from every sorted fraction and measured by UV absorbance on a Nanodrop 2000c. Using the deep immunoSEQ assay, TCR CDR3 regions were amplified from genomic DNA by multiplex PCR. Extracted genomic DNA from each cell subset was spread evenly across all wells of several immunoSEQ 96-well plates, with each plate serving as a replicate. For sorted subsets, each replicate PCR was loaded with about 0.2 ug genomic DNA, equivalent to 30,000 to 35,000 T cell genomes. The purified libraries were quantified using a Qubit 3.0 fluorometer, sized with a Bioanalyzer 2100, and then quantified again using the KAPA Library Quantification kit. Every immunoSEQ 96-well plate was sequenced on a separate single-read 150-cycle Illumina NextSeq 550 flow cell. As for the original processing: The immunoSEQ output contained only junctional sequences without quality scores, so filtering could not match that applied to full-length reads. To assign V/J genes and CDR3, sequences were annotated using PyIR, a Python wrapper for IgBLAST v1.9, with IMGT germline references. Reads with weak V/J assignments (E-value above 1e-6), missing CDR3, stop codons, out-of-frame junctions, or ambiguous translated residues were removed. V3J clonotypes were defined by identical inferred V gene, J gene, and CDR3 amino acid sequence. To compute the percentage overlap between repertoires, the number of shared unique clonotypes was divided by the size of the smaller repertoire. Repertoire richness was assessed with RTK rarefaction, the Chao1 estimator, and Recon v2.1 estimates of unobserved clonotypes. Generation probabilities for all TCRbeta clonotypes obtained by the gDNA method from several donors were computed using OLGA. TCRdb carries this immuneACCESS record with in-frame sequences only. Its versions omit some clonotypes, under half of them owing to an unresolved V gene in the studies checked, with the rest unexplained. V, J and clone size were drawn from that table, and D and trimming were deduced from the DNA. The sample has about 990,000 clones on record, approximately 78% of them singletons. The leading ten clones occupy 0.6% to 0.75% of the sample.

The germline V gene gives CDR1 as SGHRS and CDR2 as YFSETQ. Trimming takes 4 bases off V and 5 bases off J; junction bases not matched to a gene: 17. From the cysteine up to the phenylalanine, the CDR3 has a length of 18 residues. The read is trimmed to its CDR3 DNA, 54 bases read in frame from base 1. As regards this clone: The clone's antigen remains unknown. Nothing much larger sits one base from this clone, and base qualities are not available.

The material sequenced was memory CD4+ T cells from PBMCs. Read against the paper, the sample's cell subset or site label means: CD45RA-negative fraction. This TCR was recovered from a man in his late teens or twenties in good health. Some clones in this sample may be carry-over from other donors' samples. The V and J segments used are TRBV5-1 and TRBJ2-5; 10 middle bases align to TRBD1. The CDR3 protein sequence reads: CASSRGGRDRGLGETQYF. The bases read TGCGCCAGCAGCCGAGGAGGTCGGGACAGGGGTTTGGGGGAGACCCAGTACTTC.